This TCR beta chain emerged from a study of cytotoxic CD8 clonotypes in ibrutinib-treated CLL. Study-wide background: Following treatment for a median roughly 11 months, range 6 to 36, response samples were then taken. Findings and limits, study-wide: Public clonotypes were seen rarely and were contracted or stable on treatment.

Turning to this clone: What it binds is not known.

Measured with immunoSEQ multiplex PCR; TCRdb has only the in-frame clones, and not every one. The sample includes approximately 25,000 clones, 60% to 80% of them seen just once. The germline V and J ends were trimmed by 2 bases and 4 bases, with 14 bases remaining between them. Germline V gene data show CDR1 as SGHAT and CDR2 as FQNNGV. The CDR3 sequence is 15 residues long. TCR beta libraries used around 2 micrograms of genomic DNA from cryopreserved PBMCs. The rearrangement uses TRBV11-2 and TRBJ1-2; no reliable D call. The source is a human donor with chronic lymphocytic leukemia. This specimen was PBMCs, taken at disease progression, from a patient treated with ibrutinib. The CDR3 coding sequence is TGTGCCAGCAGCTTAAACGAGGGCGCTGGCTATGGCTACACCTTC. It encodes CASSLNEGAGYGYTF. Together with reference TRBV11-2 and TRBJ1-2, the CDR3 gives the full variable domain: EAGVAQSPRYKIIEKRQSVAFWCNPISGHATLYWYQQILGQGPKLLIQFQNNGVVDDSQLPKDRFSAERLKGVDSTLKIQPAKLEDSAVYLCASSLNEGAGYGYTFGSGTRLTVV.